The text below deals with one T cell receptor (beta chain). The antigen is undetermined. The data belong to a study of cytomegalovirus exposure and HLA in healthy donors. Looking at the study overall: Among 150 million to 200 million T cells, an earlier analysis found 90 million to 130 million unique TCR beta sequences.

The V gene lost 6 bases and the J gene lost 8 bases, with 10 bases spanning the gap. Germline values: CDR1 MNHNS, CDR2 SASEGT. This CDR3 comprises 12 residues. PCR employed 60 Vbeta and 13 Jbeta primers. Clones were sequenced by immunoSEQ multiplex PCR, and TCRdb holds only the in-frame ones, with some missing. This sample has around 60,000 clones, with 75% found just once. Study-wide points: Analyzed later, most CMV-associated TCR beta chains appeared HLA-restricted. In a later analysis, HLA-associated beta chains showed higher expansion and lower generation probabilities than comparable chains. For TCR beta chains, V- and J-gene trimming was later linked to a missense DCLRE1C variant.

Sequenced input: PBMCs. The rearrangement uses TRBV6-1 and TRBJ2-2, with TRBD1 as a possible D gene (5 bases). The sequence was collected from a woman in her thirties or forties in good health and CMV-seropositive. The DNA for the CDR3 is TGTGCCAGCAGCGAGACAGTAGGGGAGCTGTTTTTT. Translated: CASSETVGELFF.